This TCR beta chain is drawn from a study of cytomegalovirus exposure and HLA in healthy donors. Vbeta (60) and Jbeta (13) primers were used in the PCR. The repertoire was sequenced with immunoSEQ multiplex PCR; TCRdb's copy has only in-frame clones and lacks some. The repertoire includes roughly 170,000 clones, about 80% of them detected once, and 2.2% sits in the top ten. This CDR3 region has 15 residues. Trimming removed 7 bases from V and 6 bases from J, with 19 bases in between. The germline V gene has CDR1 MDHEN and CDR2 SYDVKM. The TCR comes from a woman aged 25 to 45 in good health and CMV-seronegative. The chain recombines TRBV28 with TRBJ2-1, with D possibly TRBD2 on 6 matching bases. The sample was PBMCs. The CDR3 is CASTPAGGIGNEQFF. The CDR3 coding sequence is TGTGCCAGCACCCCCGCCGGGGGAATCGGCAATGAGCAGTTCTTC.